Below, 21 T cell receptor beta chains from the same sample are listed, as sequenced in a study of blood T cells in healthy people across ages. It was with a sample-barcoded 5' primer and a J-beta primer mix that a second PCR of about 6 to 11 cycles was run. Each CDR3 protein gets one entry after TCRdb re-called the 5' RACE reads with MiXCR. The repertoire holds roughly 1,000,000 distinct CDR3 sequences, with around 25% as singletons. The data also belong to a second study, concerning T cells of mothers and their children.

Source material: blood. The receptors derive from a girl between 2 and 10 years old in good health.

J is TRBJ2-5 and V is TRBV4-1; 8 nucleotides align to TRBD1. The tail of the sequence fits TRBJ2-7 better, so the J call may be wrong. Germline V CDR1 and CDR2: MGHRA, YSYEKL. The CDR3 totals 16 residues. CDR3 amino acids: CASSPPPGQGSNEQYF. The CDR3 DNA sequence: TGCGCCAGCAGCCCGCCGCCCGGACAGGGTAGCAACGAGCAGTACTTC.

This rearrangement joins TRBV20-1 to TRBJ2-3; D call uncertain. Trimming took off 3 bases at V and 0 bases at J, with 10 bases between the two ends. This CDR3 comprises 14 residues. Germline-derived CDR1 and CDR2 are DFQATT and SNEGSKA (reference sequence). The DNA of the CDR3 is TGCAGTGCTAGGATGGAAACTAGCACAGATACGCAGTATTTT. It is translated as CSARMETSTDTQYF.

This clonotype was recorded at least ten times. The rearrangement uses TRBV12-3 or TRBV12-4 and TRBJ1-1; no definite D call. The CDR3 runs 14 residues. V was trimmed by 6 bases and J by 0 bases, leaving 11 bases between them. The CDR3 sequence is CASSPSGMNTEAFF. The CDR3 DNA sequence: TGTGCCAGCAGCCCTAGTGGGATGAACACTGAAGCTTTCTTT.

V and J are TRBV12-3 or TRBV12-4 and TRBJ1-1; D may be TRBD1 (5 bases). This CDR3 is built from 11 residues. V was clipped by 3 bases and J by 10 bases, with 9 bases between them. The CDR3 bases are TGTGCCAGCAGTTTCTCTGGGACAGCTTTCTTT. It codes for CASSFSGTAFF.

This clonotype was detected only a few times. The chain couples TRBV4-1 to TRBJ1-2, with 7 nucleotides matching TRBD1. This CDR3 comprises 16 residues. The junction had 13 bases not matched to a gene; V was cut back by 5 bases and J by 4 bases. Germline V gene lookup returns CDR1 MGHRA and CDR2 YSYEKL. DNA for the CDR3: TGCGCCAGCAGCTTTTACCCCCGGACAGGATCCTATGGCTACACCTTC. It encodes CASSFYPRTGSYGYTF.

The chain recombines TRBV27 with TRBJ2-3; D might be TRBD2 (5 bases). The CDR3 consists of 17 residues. Germline lookup yields CDR1 MNHEY and CDR2 SMNVEV (reference sequence). Trimming took 4 bases from V and 3 from J, leaving 20 bases between them. For the CDR3, the DNA is TGTGCCAGCAGTTCGGTGGTGCGGGCCTTCGGGACAGATACGCAGTATTTT. Its translation: CASSSVVRAFGTDTQYF.

The gene calls are TRBV28 and TRBJ2-6; D possibly corresponds to TRBD1 (6 bases). Deletions cut 7 bases from V and 4 bases from J, with 20 bases between. The length of the CDR3 is 17 residues. Germline loops: CDR1 MDHEN, CDR2 SYDVKM. CDR3 sequence (DNA): TGTGCCAGCACCATAGGGGGTGCCTTGGGGGGGGCCAACGTCCTGACTTTC. Translation: CASTIGGALGGANVLTF.

The genes are TRBV27 and TRBJ2-7; perhaps TRBD2 as D (6 bases). CDR1 and CDR2 (germline): MNHEY, SMNVEV (reference sequence). The CDR3 sequence is 15 residues long. Between the trimmed V and J ends, which lost 2 bases and 0 bases, there was a span of 11 bases. The CDR3 here is CASSLLGLSSYEQYF. In DNA, the CDR3 is TGTGCCAGCAGTTTACTCGGACTATCCTCCTACGAGCAGTACTTC.

Only a few counts were recorded for this clonotype. V is TRBV20-1 and J is TRBJ2-5; D unclear. Germline V gives CDR1 DFQATT, CDR2 SNEGSKA (reference sequence). This CDR3 contains 14 residues. V dropped 0 bases and J dropped 5 bases, with 13 bases sitting between them. Here the CDR3 DNA reads TGCAGTGCTAGAGATGGCTCCGGGCCCGAGACCCAGTACTTC. Translation gives CSARDGSGPETQYF.

The genes are TRBV7-8 and TRBJ2-7, with no clear D. Germline V lookup: CDR1 SGHVS, CDR2 FQNEAQ. V was shortened by 2 bases and J by 10 bases, with 15 bases between the two germline ends. The CDR3 runs 13 residues. The CDR3 nucleotides are TGTGCCAGCAGCTTATCAACTGTACCGGAACAGTACTTC. It yields the protein CASSLSTVPEQYF.

This chain connects TRBV2 to TRBJ2-7, with 9 bases that match TRBD1. Germline CDR1 SNHLY, CDR2 FYNNEI. This CDR3 region has 14 residues. V lost 6 bases and J lost 6; bases outside the gene matches: 9. This chain's CDR3 is CASRPGTGFGEQYF. DNA for the CDR3: TGTGCCAGCAGGCCCGGGACAGGGTTCGGCGAGCAGTACTTC.

V and J are TRBV29-1 and TRBJ2-3; perhaps TRBD1 as D (5 bases). TRBJ1-5 explains the end of the DNA better; the J call may be wrong. CDR1 and CDR2 (germline): SQVTM, ANQGSEA. CDR3 length: 15 residues. The CDR3 DNA reads as TGCAGCGCCGGGGCTGATATTTCTAGCACAGATACGCAGCATTTT. Amino acid sequence: CSAGADISSTDTQHF.

In this sample, this clonotype turned up a few times. The chain carries TRBV6-5 and TRBJ2-5, with D possibly being TRBD2 (6 bases). V was pared by 7 bases and J by 2 bases, with 17 bases between. CDR1 is MNHEY and CDR2 is SVGAGI in the germline V gene. This CDR3 contains 15 residues. CDR3 residues: CASTTGLKEQETQYF. The CDR3 nucleotides read TGTGCCAGCACCACGGGACTCAAAGAGCAAGAGACCCAGTACTTC.

The rearrangement uses TRBV9 and TRBJ2-1; tentatively, D is TRBD2 (6 bases). Germline assignment: CDR1 SGDLS and CDR2 YYNGEE. V gave up 1 base and J gave up 7 bases, with 12 bases separating them. The CDR3 spans 14 residues. The CDR3 sequence: CASSVNGLANEQFF. The CDR3 DNA follows: TGTGCCAGCAGCGTAAACGGCCTAGCGAATGAGCAGTTCTTC.

This clonotype was observed a handful of times. An end of the junction differs from the germline gene, which may be a read error. The chain is built from TRBV6-5 and TRBJ1-4; perhaps TRBD1 as D (6 bases). The CDR3 runs to 13 residues. From germline, CDR1 is MNHEY and CDR2 SVGAGI. The CDR3, as DNA: TGTGCCAGCAACCTCAGGGGAAATGAAAAACTGGTTTTT. Translated, it gives CASNLRGNEKLVF.

The V call is TRBV6-2 or TRBV6-3, the J call TRBJ1-6, with D perhaps TRBD1 (6 bases). The CDR3 is made up of 15 amino acids. CDR1 is MNHEY, CDR2 SVGEGT, per germline. The germline V and J ends were trimmed by 5 bases and 0 bases, with 8 bases remaining between them. The CDR3 region has the DNA TGTGCCAGCAGTCGGGACATCTCCTATAATTCACCCCTCCACTTT. This codes for CASSRDISYNSPLHF.

This clonotype was detected a few times. This chain connects TRBV3-1 to TRBJ2-5; D may match TRBD1 or TRBD2 (6 bases each). The J call may be mistaken, given a closer DNA end match to TRBJ2-1. Germline V gene data show CDR1 as LGHDT and CDR2 as YNNKEL (reference sequence). This CDR3 comprises 14 residues. This CDR3 reads CASSHGGGLPEQFF. The CDR3 bases are TGTGCCAGCAGCCACGGGGGCGGACTACCTGAGCAGTTCTTC.

This clonotype was observed at least ten times. The CDR3 bases are TGTGCCACTGAAGGGACAGAATACTCTGGGGCCAACGTCCTGACTTTC. Residues: CATEGTEYSGANVLTF. The chain uses TRBV10-3 and TRBJ2-6; 7 positions match TRBD1. Germline V lookup: CDR1 ENHRY, CDR2 SYGVKD. V gave up 10 bases and J gave up 0 bases; unmatched junction bases: 9. The CDR3 spans 16 residues.

The count of this clonotype is one. The genes are TRBV20-1 and TRBJ2-3, with 9 bases matching TRBD1. This CDR3 is built from 15 residues. CDR1 is DFQATT, CDR2 SNEGSKA, per germline (reference sequence). Trimming cost V 6 bases and J 2 bases; bases outside gene matches: 9. The CDR3 sequence is CSAPEGTGNTDTQYF. CDR3 bases: TGCAGTGCCCCAGAGGGGACAGGGAACACAGATACGCAGTATTTT.

This chain joins TRBV20-1 and TRBJ2-7; 9 nucleotides match TRBD2. Trimming at V came to 5 bases and at J to 7 bases, leaving 18 bases not matched to a gene. The CDR3 extends over 16 amino acids. Germline assignment: CDR1 DFQATT and CDR2 SNEGSKA (reference sequence). CDR3 in DNA: TGCAGTGCTCGCTGGGTGACTAGCGGCTCTACCGGGGAGCAGTACTTC. Encoded protein: CSARWVTSGSTGEQYF.

The V gene is TRBV7-9, the J gene TRBJ2-3; D not certain. CDR3 length: 11 amino acids. Trimming removed 6 bases at V and 4 bases at J, with 5 bases between. Germline CDR1 and CDR2: SEHNR and FQNEAQ (reference sequence). The CDR3, as DNA: TGTGCCAGCAGGGGCCCAGATACGCAGTATTTT. Translation gives CASRGPDTQYF. Combining the CDR3 with reference TRBV7-9 and TRBJ2-3 gives the whole variable domain DTGVSQNPRHKITKRGQNVTFRCDPISEHNRLYWYRQTLGQGPEFLTYFQNEAQLEKSRLLSDRFSAERPKGSFSTLEIQRTEQGDSAMYLCASRGPDTQYFGPGTRLTVL.